This T cell receptor (beta chain) was sequenced for a study of CD8+CD57+ T cells in acquired aplastic anemia. Whole-study findings and limits: The CD8+ Simpson's diversity of patients and controls was not significantly different. In common between the patients and the controls were twenty-nine CD8+ CDR3 sequences.

TCR beta VDJ and CDR3 profiles were obtained from a genomic DNA template. TCRdb used MiXCR to reprocess the reads, holding one entry per CDR3 protein. The table includes 400,000 to 500,000 distinct CDR3 sequences, 55% to 70% detected once. The CDR3 is 14 residues long. The germline gives CDR1 SEHNR, CDR2 FQNEAQ (reference sequence). As for this clonotype: The antigen remains undetermined. One junction end disagrees with the germline gene, perhaps due to a read error.

This TCR was recovered from a human donor in good health, serving as a control. Sequencing was carried out using sorted CD4+, CD8+, or CD8+CD57+ T cells (not recorded which) from PBMCs. This chain uses TRBV7-9 with TRBJ1-1, with a tentative D call TRBD1 (6 bases). CDR3 sequence: CASSTGGLVYEQYF. In nucleotides, the CDR3 is TGTGCCAGCAGCACGGGGGGCCTAGTCTACGAGCAGTACTTT.